These T cell receptor beta chains were read from a single sample in a study of blood T cell repertoires in COVID-19. The table came from immunoSEQ multiplex PCR; TCRdb's copy has only in-frame clones and leaves some out. This table has fewer than 120,000 clones, roughly four fifths appearing once. The sequenced sample consisted of peripheral blood. These receptors were obtained from a woman in her fifties or sixties with acute or convalescent COVID-19. The CDR3 runs from the conserved cysteine through the conserved F or W. D genes are given only for firm matches. Clone size is stated in some rows and not others, as once, few, many or a class when expanded.

D: TRBD2; J: TRBJ2-3; size: NA; V: TRBV5-1; DNA: TGCGCCAGCAGCTCCGGCACTAGCGGAGCCACAGATACGCAGTATTTT; CDR3: CASSSGTSGATDTQYF
D: NA; J: TRBJ2-5; size: NA; V: TRBV5-4; DNA: TGTGCCAGCAGCTTCATCGGGTCGGTGGAGACCCAGTACTTC; CDR3: CASSFIGSVETQYF
D: NA; J: TRBJ1-2; size: NA; V: TRBV5-1; DNA: TGCGCCAGCAGCTTGGGACGGAGCGATGGCTACACCTTC; CDR3: CASSLGRSDGYTF
D: NA; J: TRBJ2-7; size: NA; V: TRBV9; DNA: TGTGCCAGCAGCGTGGGCAGTTCGGCGGAGCAGTACTTC; CDR3: CASSVGSSAEQYF
D: TRBD2; J: TRBJ2-2; size: NA; V: TRBV5-1; DNA: TGCGCCAGCCTCCCTCTCCCGACTAGCGGTCCCGGGGAGCTGTTTTTT; CDR3: CASLPLPTSGPGELFF
D: NA; J: TRBJ2-5; size: NA; V: TRBV3-1/TRBV3-2; DNA: TGTGCCAGCAGCCAATTTGAGGGGGTCCAAGGGACCCAGTACTTC; CDR3: CASSQFEGVQGTQYF
D: TRBD1; J: TRBJ1-1; size: NA; V: TRBV10-3; DNA: TGTGCCACGGGGGGGGACAGGGTCCCTGAAGCTTTCTTT; CDR3: CATGGDRVPEAFF
D: NA; J: TRBJ2-5; size: NA; V: TRBV12-5; DNA: TGTGCTAGTGGGGGCCCCCCAGGGGACACGTACCAAGAGACCCAGTACTTC; CDR3: CASGGPPGDTYQETQYF
D: NA; J: TRBJ2-5; size: NA; V: TRBV13; DNA: TGTGCCAGCAGCTCCAGAGGACTAACGGCGACCCAGTACTTC; CDR3: CASSSRGLTATQYF
D: TRBD2; J: TRBJ2-1; size: NA; V: TRBV19; DNA: TGTGCCAGTAGTACCTCACTAGCGGGGGGCTACAATGAGCAGTTCTTC; CDR3: CASSTSLAGGYNEQFF
D: TRBD1; J: TRBJ2-1; size: NA; V: TRBV24-1; DNA: TGTGCCACCAGTGATTTGCCGGGACAGGGGGTTTCTCATGAGCAGTTCTTC; CDR3: CATSDLPGQGVSHEQFF
D: NA; J: TRBJ2-7; size: NA; V: TRBV7-9; DNA: TGTGCCAGCAGCTTAGTTACGGGCTACGAGCAGTACTTC; CDR3: CASSLVTGYEQYF
D: TRBD1; J: TRBJ1-2; size: few; V: TRBV27; DNA: TGTGCCAGCGGACAGGGGAACTATGGCTACACCTTC; CDR3: CASGQGNYGYTF
D: TRBD1; J: TRBJ1-1; size: NA; V: TRBV29-1; DNA: TGCAGCGTGGGACAGACGAACACTGAAGCTTTCTTT; CDR3: CSVGQTNTEAFF
D: TRBD1; J: TRBJ1-3; size: NA; V: TRBV2; DNA: TGTGCCAGCGACCGGGACAGCCACCTTTCTCCCTCTGGAAACACCATATATTTT; CDR3: CASDRDSHLSPSGNTIYF
D: TRBD1; J: TRBJ1-5; size: NA; V: TRBV28; DNA: TGTGCCAGCTCCCCTTTCCGACAGGGGGCGGACCAGCCCCAGCATTTT; CDR3: CASSPFRQGADQPQHF
D: TRBD1; J: TRBJ1-5; size: NA; V: TRBV19; DNA: TGTGCCAGTCAACGGAGGACGGGACAGGGCAATCAGCCCCAGCATTTT; CDR3: CASQRRTGQGNQPQHF
D: NA; J: TRBJ1-3; size: NA; V: TRBV30; DNA: TGTGCCTGGAAAGGCCGCGGCACCATATATTTT; CDR3: CAWKGRGTIYF
D: TRBD1; J: TRBJ1-2; size: NA; V: TRBV29-1; DNA: TGCAGCGTTGAGAAGGGACAGGGGCCCCGCCGCGCGAGAGGCTACACCTTC; CDR3: CSVEKGQGPRRARGYTF
D: TRBD2; J: TRBJ2-4; size: NA; V: TRBV5-4; DNA: TGTGCCAGCAGCTTCGGGGGGAAAAACATTCAGTACTTC; CDR3: CASSFGGKNIQYF
D: TRBD1; J: TRBJ2-1; size: once; V: TRBV4-2; DNA: TGTGCCAGCAGCCAAGATCCCGGACAGGCCTACAATGAGCAGTTCTTC; CDR3: CASSQDPGQAYNEQFF
D: NA; J: TRBJ2-4; size: NA; V: TRBV3-1/TRBV3-2; DNA: TGTGCCAGCAGCCAAGACAGGGCCAAAAACATTCAGTACTTC; CDR3: CASSQDRAKNIQYF
D: NA; J: TRBJ1-1; size: NA; V: TRBV14; DNA: TGTGCCAGCAGCCAAGTAGAGGGTCGAGGAAGCACTGAAGCTTTCTTT; CDR3: CASSQVEGRGSTEAFF
D: TRBD1; J: TRBJ1-6; size: NA; V: TRBV7-8; DNA: TGTGCCAGCACCATCCTAACAGGGGGAGGATCACCCCTCCACTTT; CDR3: CASTILTGGGSPLHF
D: NA; J: TRBJ1-1; size: NA; V: TRBV30; DNA: TGTGCCTGGAAATCAGGGGTTGGGGCTGAAGCTTTCTTT; CDR3: CAWKSGVGAEAFF
D: TRBD2; J: TRBJ2-3; size: NA; V: TRBV3-1/TRBV3-2; DNA: TGTGCCAGCAGCCCCCGACTAGCGGGAGTCACAGATACGCAGTATTTT; CDR3: CASSPRLAGVTDTQYF
D: NA; J: TRBJ1-2; size: NA; V: TRBV19; DNA: TGTGCCAGTACGAGTGGGCTTAACTATGGCTACACCTTC; CDR3: CASTSGLNYGYTF
D: NA; J: TRBJ1-3; size: NA; V: TRBV21-1; DNA: TGTGCCAGCAGCAAATTTAACTCTGGAAACACCATATATTTT; CDR3: CASSKFNSGNTIYF
D: TRBD1; J: TRBJ1-4; size: NA; V: TRBV7-8; DNA: TGTGCCAGCAGCTCCCCAGGGGGGATTACGGAAAAACTGTTTTTT; CDR3: CASSSPGGITEKLFF
D: TRBD2; J: TRBJ2-1; size: NA; V: TRBV6-5; DNA: TGTGCCAGCCTCTCTAGCGGGGGGGCTTTCGGTGAGCAGTTCTTC; CDR3: CASLSSGGAFGEQFF
D: TRBD1; J: TRBJ1-4; size: once; V: TRBV5-1; DNA: TGCGCCAGCAGCTCGCAGGGGGCTAATGAAAAACTGTTTTTT; CDR3: CASSSQGANEKLFF
D: TRBD2; J: TRBJ2-1; size: NA; V: TRBV5-6; DNA: TGTGCCAGCAGCTTGTCACTAGCGGCCTACAATGAGCAGTTCTTC; CDR3: CASSLSLAAYNEQFF
D: NA; J: TRBJ1-1; size: NA; V: TRBV7-2; DNA: TGTGCCAGCAGCTTACGGTTTAGACAGAACACTGAAGCTTTCTTT; CDR3: CASSLRFRQNTEAFF
D: NA; J: TRBJ1-5; size: NA; V: TRBV24-1; DNA: TGTGCCACCAGTGATTCGAGGTATAGCAATCAGCCCCAGCATTTT; CDR3: CATSDSRYSNQPQHF
D: NA; J: TRBJ1-6; size: NA; V: TRBV30; DNA: TGTGCCTGGAGGTCAGGGGTTCGTTCACCCCTCCACTTT; CDR3: CAWRSGVRSPLHF
D: NA; J: TRBJ1-2; size: few; V: TRBV30; DNA: TGTGCCTGGACCCACTGGGGGGGCAGCGGGGGCTACACCTTC; CDR3: CAWTHWGGSGGYTF
D: TRBD2; J: TRBJ2-6; size: NA; V: TRBV5-6; DNA: TGTGCCAGCACCACTTGGTGGACTAGCGATAATTCTGGGGCCAACGTCCTGACTTTC; CDR3: CASTTWWTSDNSGANVLTF
D: NA; J: TRBJ1-6; size: NA; V: TRBV4-3; DNA: TGCGCCAGCAGCCAAGGGACAGCCCGTTTGGATTCACCCCTCCACTTT; CDR3: CASSQGTARLDSPLHF
D: TRBD2; J: TRBJ2-3; size: NA; V: TRBV7-2; DNA: TGTGCCAGCAGCTTAGCGCGTCGGCTAGCGGGGCTTCGCACAGATACGCAGTATTTT; CDR3: CASSLARRLAGLRTDTQYF
D: NA; J: TRBJ2-2; size: NA; V: TRBV7-2; DNA: TGTGCCAGCGACAGGAACACCGGGGAGCTGTTTTTT; CDR3: CASDRNTGELFF
D: TRBD1; J: TRBJ1-3; size: NA; V: TRBV15; DNA: TGTGCCACCAGCAGCGATGACCCGGGACAGAGGGAAGGGAGCTCTGGAAACACCATATATTTT; CDR3: CATSSDDPGQREGSSGNTIYF
D: NA; J: TRBJ1-2; size: NA; V: TRBV30; DNA: TGTGCCTGGAGTCCGGAGGACAGCAACTATGGCTACACCTTC; CDR3: CAWSPEDSNYGYTF
D: NA; J: TRBJ2-2; size: NA; V: TRBV7-7; DNA: TGTGCCAGCAGCGCGATGCCGTGGAGAGGCCCAAGTGGCACCGGGGAGCTGTTTTTT; CDR3: CASSAMPWRGPSGTGELFF
D: TRBD1; J: TRBJ1-2; size: NA; V: TRBV28; DNA: TGTGCCAGCAGTCCTGGACAGGGTGATGGCTACACCTTC; CDR3: CASSPGQGDGYTF